What follows are 29 T cell receptor beta chains derived from one specimen sequenced in a study of blood T cells in healthy people across ages. PCR was performed a second time for about 7 to 12 cycles using a sample-barcoded 5' primer and a J-beta primer mix. TCRdb recomputed calls from the 5' RACE reads with MiXCR, one row per CDR3 protein. The sample consists of hundreds of thousands of distinct CDR3 sequences, about 30% of them appearing once. The sample taken for sequencing was blood. These receptors all stem from a woman older than 75 in good health.

Many counts were recorded for this clonotype. The chain links TRBV7-2 to TRBJ1-5; D is undetermined. The germline CDR1 and CDR2 sequences are SGHTA and FQGNSA. V was pared by 3 bases and J by 7 bases, with 10 bases between. CDR3 size: 13 residues. CDR3 in amino acids: CASSFGWEQPQHF. The DNA of the CDR3 is TGTGCCAGCAGCTTCGGATGGGAGCAGCCCCAGCATTTT.

The chain employs TRBV19 and TRBJ2-3; D might be TRBD2 (5 bases). The V end was cut by 4 bases, the J end by 1 base, with 12 bases between. The germline CDR1 and CDR2 sequences are LNHDA and SQIVND (reference sequence). The CDR3 is 15 residues long. CDR3 region: CASSKGLAGTDTQYF. The CDR3 region has the DNA TGTGCCAGTAGTAAGGGCCTAGCTGGCACAGATACGCAGTATTTT.

In its sample, this clonotype was seen many times. The chain combines TRBV29-1 with TRBJ2-5; D gene ambiguous. The CDR3 is 12 amino acids. CDR1 and CDR2 (germline): SQVTM, ANQGSEA. Trimming pared 7 bases from V and 5 bases from J, leaving 14 bases between. The CDR3 DNA follows: TGCAGCGCAAGGGAAATAAGGGAGACCCAGTACTTC. It yields the protein CSAREIRETQYF.

Many counts were recorded for this clonotype. The chain uses TRBV3-1 and TRBJ2-7, with unresolved D. This CDR3 comprises 15 residues. Germline assignment: CDR1 LGHDT and CDR2 YNNKEL (reference sequence). V shed 4 bases and J shed 2 bases, with 15 bases lying between them. The CDR3 sequence is CASSRKREVTYEQYF. The DNA of the CDR3 is TGTGCCAGCAGCCGTAAGAGAGAAGTAACCTACGAGCAGTACTTC.

This clonotype was recorded a few times. This may be a read error: a much more frequent sequence differs by one nucleotide. The J gene is TRBJ2-1, the V gene TRBV24-1; 8 bases fit TRBD2. CDR1 and CDR2 (germline): KGHDR, SFDVKD. The ends lost 4 bases at V and 2 bases at J; junction bases unmatched: 9. The CDR3 has 17 residues. Written as DNA, the CDR3 is TGTGCCACCAGTGACCCAGGACGAGCGGGGGCCTACAATGAGCAGTTCTTC. Amino acid sequence: CATSDPGRAGAYNEQFF.

The chain carries TRBV12-3 or TRBV12-4 and TRBJ1-2, with TRBD1 identical over 8 bases. The CDR3 runs 14 residues. The junction had 14 bases not matched to a gene; V was cut back by 4 bases and J by 13 bases. CDR3 loop: CASSSQGARYGRTF. As DNA, the CDR3 is TGTGCCAGCAGTTCTCAGGGGGCTCGGTATGGCCGCACCTTC.

The genes are TRBV19 and TRBJ2-1; the D gene is possibly TRBD2 (7 bases). Germline CDR1 reads LNHDA; CDR2 reads SQIVND (reference sequence). Trimming took 10 bases from V and 8 from J, leaving 24 bases between them. CDR3 length equals 15 residues. This CDR3 reads CAISIWRGGIDEQFF. Written as DNA, the CDR3 is TGTGCCATCTCGATCTGGAGGGGGGGCATCGATGAGCAGTTCTTC.

In its sample, this clonotype was seen many times. CDR3: CASSPRDLMGETQYF. The CDR3 bases are TGCGCCAGCAGCCCCCGGGACCTAATGGGCGAGACCCAGTACTTC. The chain uses TRBV4-3 and TRBJ2-5; perhaps D is TRBD1 or TRBD2 (5 bases each). CDR1 and CDR2 (germline): LGHNA, YSLEER. Trimming left V 4 bases short and J 5 bases short, with 17 bases between. There are 15 residues in the CDR3.

This rearrangement joins TRBV20-1 to TRBJ2-7; 16 bases fit TRBD2. The germline gives CDR1 DFQATT, CDR2 SNEGSKA (reference sequence). The CDR3 runs to 21 residues. V dropped 0 bases and J dropped 2; count of bases not matched to a gene: 16. The CDR3 sequence is CSARDTASPGLAGGFPYEQYF. DNA of the CDR3: TGCAGTGCTAGAGATACGGCCAGCCCGGGACTAGCGGGAGGGTTTCCCTACGAGCAGTACTTC.

This clonotype was observed a few times. J is TRBJ1-6 and V is TRBV6-5; possibly TRBD1 for D (5 bases). V lost 6 bases, J lost 7 bases, and 16 bases lay in between. Germline values: CDR1 MNHEY, CDR2 SVGAGI. This CDR3 is 15 amino acids long. The CDR3 DNA reads as TGTGCCAGCAGGGAGACTTGGGGCGGGAATTCACCCCTCCACTTT. It translates to CASRETWGGNSPLHF.

The chain uses TRBV6-1 and TRBJ1-1; 8 bases are a match to TRBD1. The length of the CDR3 is 12 residues. With 9 bases clipped from V and 5 bases from J, the junction kept 5 bases outside the gene matches. The germline V gene has CDR1 MNHNS and CDR2 SASEGT. CDR3 coding DNA: TGTGCCAGTGGACAGGGTTTGACTGAAGCTTTCTTT. The encoded protein is CASGQGLTEAFF.

The chain combines TRBV2 with TRBJ1-2; no reliable D call. CDR1 and CDR2 from the germline V gene are SNHLY and FYNNEI. The ends were cut back, 4 bases at V and 7 bases at J, with 16 bases in the middle. This CDR3 region has 14 residues. CDR3 DNA sequence: TGTGCCAGCAGTGGAGAATGGATAACGGGTGGCTACACCTTC. Translating gives CASSGEWITGGYTF.

This clonotype occurred many times. The CDR3 DNA reads TGCAGTGCTAGAGTGGTCGCTGACGGAGGCTACACCTTC. This gives the protein CSARVVADGGYTF. The chain uses TRBV20-1 and TRBJ1-2; D is unclear. The CDR3 length is 13 residues. Germline CDR1 reads DFQATT; CDR2 reads SNEGSKA (reference sequence). V gave up 1 base and J gave up 8 bases, with 14 bases separating them.

The sample holds many counts of this clonotype. The chain uses TRBV6-6 and TRBJ2-7, with TRBD1 identical over 9 bases. V lost 2 bases and J lost 6; bases outside the gene matches: 5. The CDR3 loop spans 14 amino acids. CDR1 and CDR2 from the germline V gene are MNHNY and SVGAGI (reference sequence). The chain's CDR3 is CASSYRDRESEQYF. The CDR3 nucleotides are TGTGCCAGCAGTTACCGGGACAGGGAGTCCGAGCAGTACTTC.

This clonotype was found once. A much larger clone sits a single nucleotide away, making a read error possible. The V gene is TRBV5-1, the J gene TRBJ1-1; the D is unclear. The CDR3 is 14 amino acids. The germline V gene encodes CDR1 SGHRS and CDR2 YFSETQ. CDR3 bases: TGCGCCAGCGGCTTGAGCCAGGCTGGCACTGAAGCTTTCTTT. Translating it yields CASGLSQAGTEAFF.

This clonotype was found many times. The V call is TRBV5-1, the J call TRBJ2-5; perhaps TRBD1 as D (5 bases). The CDR3 spans 14 residues. Germline CDR1 and CDR2: SGHRS and YFSETQ. Deletions cut 4 bases from V and 5 bases from J, with 15 bases between. CDR3 protein: CASSPVGPRETQYF. CDR3 DNA: TGCGCCAGCAGCCCGGTGGGGCCAAGGGAGACCCAGTACTTC. Complete variable domain (other parts from reference TRBV5-1 and TRBJ2-5): KAGVTQTPRYLIKTRGQQVTLSCSPISGHRSVSWYQQTPGQGLQFLFEYFSETQRNKGNFPGRFSGRQFSNSRSEMNVSTLELGDSALYLCASSPVGPRETQYFGPGTRLLVL.

Many counts were recorded for this clonotype. The gene calls are TRBV4-2 and TRBJ2-7; TRBD1 aligns across 9 bases. Trimming at V came to 4 bases and at J to 3 bases, leaving 7 bases not matched to a gene. The germline CDR1 and CDR2 sequences are LGHNA and YNFKEQ. The CDR3 length is 15 residues. DNA of the CDR3: TGTGCCAGCAGCCCCATTGGGACAGGGATCTACGAGCAGTACTTC. Its translation is CASSPIGTGIYEQYF.

This clonotype was recorded at least ten times. The chain joins TRBV5-1 to TRBJ2-1; 11 bases agree with TRBD2. Trimming at V came to 4 bases and at J to 8 bases, leaving 8 bases not matched to a gene. This CDR3 has 15 amino acids. The germline V gene has CDR1 SGHRS and CDR2 YFSETQ. The CDR3 loop reads CASSPEASGGYEQFF. Written as DNA, the CDR3 is TGCGCCAGCAGCCCTGAGGCTAGCGGGGGGTATGAGCAGTTCTTC.

V usage is TRBV11-2 and J usage is TRBJ2-1, with a weak D call TRBD1 (6 bases). Germline lookup yields CDR1 SGHAT and CDR2 FQNNGV. The V gene lost 2 bases and the J gene lost 2 bases, with 28 bases spanning the gap. The CDR3 has 21 amino acids. CDR3 in DNA: TGTGCCAGCAGCTTACCCCTGGGGGCAGGAGTGACGAGTCCCCCCTACAATGAGCAGTTCTTC. This encodes CASSLPLGAGVTSPPYNEQFF.

This clonotype showed up just a few times. The V call is TRBV20-1, the J call TRBJ2-1; no definite D call. Germline V gene data show CDR1 as DFQATT and CDR2 as SNEGSKA (reference sequence). Trimming pared 6 bases from V and 2 bases from J, leaving 8 bases between. This CDR3 has 12 residues. The CDR3 region has the DNA TGCAGTGCCAGCGCGGCCTACAATGAGCAGTTCTTC. Its protein product is CSASAAYNEQFF.

This clonotype was counted at least ten times. The J gene is TRBJ2-5, the V gene TRBV29-1, with a weak D call TRBD2 (7 bases). CDR1 is SQVTM and CDR2 is ANQGSEA in the germline V gene. V dropped 4 bases and J dropped 6 bases, with 9 bases sitting between them. The CDR3 is made up of 11 amino acids. This CDR3 is CSVVGGQTQYF. The CDR3 DNA reads as TGCAGCGTTGTGGGGGGGCAGACCCAGTACTTC.

About this clonotype: This may come from a read error, since a much larger clone is one base off. The V and J genes are TRBV7-2 and TRBJ1-2; TRBD1 agrees at 7 bases. This CDR3 is 13 amino acids long. Germline V gene data show CDR1 as SGHTA and CDR2 as FQGNSA. V lost 5 bases to trimming and J lost 5 bases; unmatched junction nucleotides: 5. The CDR3 DNA reads as TGTGCCAGCAGCCAAGACAGGGAATATGGCTACACCTTC. Protein sequence: CASSQDREYGYTF.

Comment on this clonotype: A much larger clone sits a single nucleotide away, making a read error possible. The CDR3 is CVTSRDTSGDTDTQYF. CDR3 DNA sequence: TGTGTCACCAGCAGAGATACTAGCGGGGACACAGATACGCAGTATTTT. The chain links TRBV15 to TRBJ2-3, with 10 bases identical to TRBD2. The CDR3 has 16 amino acids. Germline V CDR1 and CDR2: LNHNV, YYDKDF (reference sequence).

Ten or more counts support this clonotype. The genes are TRBV28 and TRBJ2-5; 7 positions agree with TRBD2. The CDR3 spans 15 residues. The V segment lost 5 bases and the J segment 2 bases; nucleotides outside the gene matches: 8. The germline V gene has CDR1 MDHEN and CDR2 SYDVKM. The CDR3: CASSPGGRVQETQYF. The CDR3 DNA sequence: TGTGCCAGCAGTCCGGGGGGACGGGTTCAAGAGACCCAGTACTTC.

This clonotype was observed at least ten times. V gene TRBV28 combines with J gene TRBJ2-3, with D unresolved. CDR3 length equals 14 residues. Germline V gene sequence: CDR1 MDHEN, CDR2 SYDVKM. The germline V and J ends were trimmed by 4 bases and 2 bases, with 10 bases remaining between them. The CDR3 region has the DNA TGTGCCAGCAGTTCCCCCCCCCCCACAGATACGCAGTATTTT. Its protein product is CASSSPPPTDTQYF.

The table lists this clonotype with many counts. This chain joins TRBV7-2 and TRBJ2-5, with 12 bases fitting TRBD1. Germline-derived CDR1 and CDR2 are SGHTA and FQGNSA. The V segment lost 5 bases and the J segment 0 bases; nucleotides outside the gene matches: 16. This CDR3 comprises 20 residues. The CDR3: CASSISLGTGGLRYQETQYF. DNA for the CDR3: TGTGCCAGCAGCATCAGTCTCGGGACAGGGGGCCTCAGGTACCAAGAGACCCAGTACTTC.

This clonotype was seen at least ten times. The chain joins TRBV3-1 to TRBJ2-5; D is unclear. V was trimmed by 0 bases and J by 4 bases, leaving 12 bases between them. CDR1 is LGHDT, CDR2 YNNKEL, per germline (reference sequence). This CDR3 contains 15 residues. CDR3 sequence: CASSQDTEKLETQYF. The CDR3 DNA reads as TGTGCCAGCAGCCAAGACACAGAAAAATTAGAGACCCAGTACTTC.

V usage is TRBV20-1 and J usage is TRBJ1-5; possibly TRBD1 for D (6 bases). Trimming removed 6 bases at V and 0 bases at J, with 9 bases between. The CDR3 is made up of 13 amino acids. CDR1 DFQATT and CDR2 SNEGSKA come from the germline V gene (reference sequence). The CDR3 loop is CSAYRDSNQPQHF. CDR3 DNA sequence: TGCAGTGCGTACAGGGATAGCAATCAGCCCCAGCATTTT.

This clonotype was picked up many times. The chain joins TRBV6-2 or TRBV6-3 to TRBJ1-2; no definite D call. The CDR3 has 15 amino acids. V was clipped by 0 bases and J by 2 bases, with 10 bases between them. Germline CDR1 reads MNHEY; CDR2 reads SVGEGT. CDR3 sequence reads: CASSYSQGLNYGYTF. The CDR3 DNA reads as TGTGCCAGCAGTTACTCGCAAGGCCTAAACTATGGCTACACCTTC.